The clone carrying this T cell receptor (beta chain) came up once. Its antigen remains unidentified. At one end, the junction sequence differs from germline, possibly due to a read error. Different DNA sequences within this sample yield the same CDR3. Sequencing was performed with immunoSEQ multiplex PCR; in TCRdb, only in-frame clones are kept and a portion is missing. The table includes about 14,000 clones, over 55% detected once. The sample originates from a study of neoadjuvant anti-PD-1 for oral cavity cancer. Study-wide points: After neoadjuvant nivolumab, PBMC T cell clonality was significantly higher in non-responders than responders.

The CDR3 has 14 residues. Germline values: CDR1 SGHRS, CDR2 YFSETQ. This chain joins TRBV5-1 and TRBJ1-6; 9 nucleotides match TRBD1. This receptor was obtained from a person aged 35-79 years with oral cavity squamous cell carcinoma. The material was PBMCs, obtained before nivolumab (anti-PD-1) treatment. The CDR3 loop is CASKVGQGDSPLHF. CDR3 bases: TGTGCCAGCAAAGTGGGACAGGGAGACTCACCCCTCCACTTT.